This is a list of T cell receptor beta chains from one sample in a study of T cell responses to AZD1222 COVID-19 vaccine. Sequencing was performed with immunoSEQ multiplex PCR; in TCRdb, only in-frame clones are kept and a portion is missing. Here the sample spans about 130,000 clones, roughly 90% being singletons. The sequencing here drew on peripheral blood, taken on day 0 of AZD1222 vaccination. The receptors were gathered from an adult in good health. Each CDR3 is given with its conserved first and last residue. The order of the fields is J gene, V gene, clone size, D gene, CDR3 protein, CDR3 DNA. A D gene is named only where the DNA matches it firmly. Some rows have no size entry. The others give once, few or many, or a class for an expanded clone.

TRBJ2-5 | TRBV12-3/TRBV12-4 | - | - | CASSLSLVETQYF | TGTGCCAGCAGTTTATCCCTAGTAGAGACCCAGTACTTC
TRBJ2-1 | TRBV7-3 | - | - | CASSLTSYNEQFF | TGTGCCAGCAGCTTAACGTCATACAATGAGCAGTTCTTC
TRBJ1-1 | TRBV28 | - | - | CASSFYRLATEAFF | TGTGCCAGCAGTTTTTATAGGTTGGCGACTGAAGCTTTCTTT
TRBJ2-3 | TRBV11-2 | - | TRBD2 | CASSLSGGRLIPSTDTQYF | TGTGCCAGCAGCTTAAGCGGGGGCAGATTAATTCCGAGCACAGATACGCAGTATTTT
TRBJ1-2 | TRBV28 | - | TRBD1 | CASGTGNYGYTF | TGTGCCAGCGGGACAGGGAACTATGGCTACACCTTC
TRBJ1-2 | TRBV12-3/TRBV12-4 | once | - | CASSRRTDYGYTF | TGTGCCAGCAGCCGTCGGACTGACTATGGCTACACCTTC
TRBJ1-2 | TRBV28 | - | TRBD1 | CASSLRTGGSGYTF | TGTGCCAGCAGTTTGCGGACAGGGGGCTCTGGCTACACCTTC
TRBJ1-5 | TRBV6-5 | few | - | CASSRTRTVQGPQHF | TGTGCCAGCAGTCGGACTAGGACGGTGCAGGGGCCCCAGCATTTT
TRBJ2-6 | TRBV7-3 | - | - | CASSMGQSRANVLTF | TGTGCCAGCAGCATGGGACAATCTAGGGCCAACGTCCTGACTTTC
TRBJ2-1 | TRBV19 | - | - | CASRPGHNRMGPHEQFF | TGTGCCAGTAGGCCGGGACATAACAGAATGGGACCTCATGAGCAGTTCTTC
TRBJ2-6 | TRBV5-1 | - | - | CASSFGLAGANVLTF | TGCGCCAGCAGCTTCGGGCTGGCTGGGGCCAACGTCCTGACTTTC
TRBJ2-1 | TRBV7-9 | - | TRBD1 | CASSRTGQRDTEQFF | TGTGCCAGCAGCCGTACGGGACAGAGGGACACTGAGCAGTTCTTC
TRBJ2-3 | TRBV7-2 | - | TRBD2 | CASTSSGSVTDTQYF | TGTGCCAGCACCTCCAGCGGGAGCGTCACAGATACGCAGTATTTT